This TCR beta chain came from a study of T cell responses to AZD1222 COVID-19 vaccine. The CDR3 is 16 residues long. The germline V gene encodes CDR1 SGHTA and CDR2 FQGNSA. V dropped 6 bases and J dropped 2; count of bases not matched to a gene: 8. Regarding the study as a whole: White British ancestry dominated among donors, who included more females, and clonal diversity was possibly underestimated. Receipt of two AZD1222 doses was followed by a rise in Spike-specific TCR breadth and depth. Vaccine-associated CD4 TCRs ranged over spike, dominating at 160-218 and 743-854.

Assay: immunoSEQ multiplex PCR; the TCRdb copy retains only in-frame clones and omits some. The data hold some 150,000 clones, with over 75% observed a single time. Regarding this clone: No antigen is known for it.

This TCR was sampled from an adult who received the AZD1222 COVID-19 vaccine. The rearrangement uses TRBV7-2 and TRBJ2-7; 12 nucleotides line up with TRBD2. The specimen was peripheral blood, collected 28 days after the second AZD1222 dose. The CDR3 protein is CASSPETSGRTYEQYF. CDR3 nucleotide sequence: TGTGCCAGCAGTCCGGAGACTAGCGGGAGAACCTACGAGCAGTACTTC.